This T cell receptor (beta chain) was identified in a study of human thymus T cells. Resections obtained during corrective heart surgery supplied the thymus tissue. Assay: immunoSEQ multiplex PCR; the TCRdb copy retains only in-frame clones and omits some. The sample holds some 120,000 clones, more than 90% seen once. V gave up 3 bases and J gave up 4 bases; unmatched junction bases: 9. This CDR3 region has 17 residues. Germline CDR1 reads MNHNS; CDR2 reads SASEGT. The TCR originated in a boy less than two years old with a congenital heart defect but otherwise immunologically healthy. This chain uses TRBV6-1 with TRBJ1-5, with 10 nucleotides matching TRBD1. Sequenced input: thymus tissue. The CDR3 sequence is CASSDTRDRGPNQPQHF. CDR3 DNA: TGTGCCAGCAGTGATACCCGGGACAGGGGCCCTAATCAGCCCCAGCATTTT.